The rows below give T cell receptor beta chains drawn from one sample of a study of blood T cells in healthy people across ages. One entry per CDR3 protein results from TCRdb running MiXCR on the 5' RACE reads. The sample lists about 1.5 million distinct CDR3 sequences, 40% to 45% occurring once. The sample was blood. The source is a woman under 30 in good health. CDR3s include the opening cysteine and the closing phenylalanine or tryptophan. Fields, in order: J gene, clone size, D gene, CDR3 length, V gene, CDR3 protein, CDR3 DNA. The D gene is left open where the match is weak. Where a row states a size, it is once, few, many or the class of an expanded clone; other rows omit it.

j_gene: TRBJ2-6
abundance: NA
d_gene: TRBD1
len: 17
v_gene: TRBV3-1
CDR3aa: CASRGQGRSSGANVLTF
CDR3nt: TGTGCCAGCAGGGGACAGGGGCGAAGTTCTGGGGCCAACGTCCTGACTTTC

j_gene: TRBJ2-1
abundance: NA
d_gene: NA
len: 15
v_gene: TRBV9
CDR3aa: CASSVEKLGGNEQFF
CDR3nt: TGTGCCAGCAGCGTAGAAAAGTTAGGGGGCAATGAGCAGTTCTTC

j_gene: TRBJ1-6
abundance: few
d_gene: TRBD1
len: 15
v_gene: TRBV7-2
CDR3aa: CASSSRQGLNSPLHF
CDR3nt: TGTGCCAGCAGCTCCCGACAGGGTCTTAATTCACCCCTCCACTTT

j_gene: TRBJ1-4
abundance: NA
d_gene: NA
len: 15
v_gene: TRBV7-2
CDR3aa: CASRSGGPLNEKLFF
CDR3nt: TGTGCCAGCAGGTCAGGTGGACCCCTTAATGAAAAACTGTTTTTT

j_gene: TRBJ2-3
abundance: NA
d_gene: TRBD2
len: 18
v_gene: TRBV6-5
CDR3aa: CASSFGLAGARDTDTQYF
CDR3nt: TGTGCCAGCAGTTTCGGACTAGCGGGAGCGAGGGACACAGATACGCAGTATTTT

j_gene: TRBJ1-2
abundance: once
d_gene: TRBD1
len: 16
v_gene: TRBV20-1
CDR3aa: CSARDLDRSIGYGYTF
CDR3nt: TGCAGTGCTAGAGATCTGGACAGGTCGATTGGATATGGCTACACCTTC

j_gene: TRBJ1-1
abundance: NA
d_gene: NA
len: 15
v_gene: TRBV29-1
CDR3aa: CSVESRLNMNTEAFF
CDR3nt: TGCAGCGTTGAAAGCAGATTAAATATGAACACTGAAGCTTTCTTT

j_gene: TRBJ2-1
abundance: few
d_gene: TRBD2
len: 20
v_gene: TRBV3-1
CDR3aa: CASSQDGTSGRPASYNEQFF
CDR3nt: TGTGCCAGCAGCCAAGATGGGACTAGCGGGAGGCCCGCCAGCTACAATGAGCAGTTCTTC

j_gene: TRBJ2-3
abundance: NA
d_gene: NA
len: 16
v_gene: TRBV4-2
CDR3aa: CTSSQDQTHRTDAQYF
CDR3nt: TGTACCAGCAGCCAAGATCAAACCCATCGGACAGATGCGCAGTATTTT

j_gene: TRBJ2-1
abundance: NA
d_gene: TRBD2
len: 12
v_gene: TRBV20-1
CDR3aa: CSAHIQSGIQFF
CDR3nt: TGCAGTGCCCATATACAAAGCGGGATACAGTTCTTC

j_gene: TRBJ2-5
abundance: NA
d_gene: NA
len: 14
v_gene: TRBV3-1
CDR3aa: CASSQESGGGTQYF
CDR3nt: TGTGCCAGCAGCCAAGAGTCCGGGGGTGGGACCCAGTACTTC

j_gene: TRBJ1-1
abundance: NA
d_gene: TRBD1
len: 14
v_gene: TRBV15
CDR3aa: CATSPRQGRTEAFF
CDR3nt: TGTGCCACCAGCCCGCGACAGGGAAGGACTGAAGCTTTCTTT

j_gene: TRBJ2-6
abundance: few
d_gene: NA
len: 16
v_gene: TRBV10-3
CDR3aa: CAISDQLSSGANVLTF
CDR3nt: TGTGCCATCAGTGATCAACTCAGCTCTGGGGCCAACGTCCTGACTTTC

j_gene: TRBJ2-1
abundance: NA
d_gene: NA
len: 12
v_gene: TRBV30
CDR3aa: CAWSLSYNEQFF
CDR3nt: TGTGCCTGGAGTCTCTCCTACAATGAGCAGTTCTTC

j_gene: TRBJ2-7
abundance: NA
d_gene: NA
len: 13
v_gene: TRBV7-9
CDR3aa: CTSSLATDYEQYF
CDR3nt: TGTACCAGCAGCTTAGCGACCGACTACGAGCAGTACTTC

j_gene: TRBJ1-4
abundance: NA
d_gene: NA
len: 16
v_gene: TRBV4-3
CDR3aa: CASSQDLGRGNEKLFF
CDR3nt: TGCGCCAGCAGCCAAGATCTTGGGAGGGGTAACGAAAAACTGTTTTTT

j_gene: TRBJ2-7
abundance: NA
d_gene: TRBD2
len: 14
v_gene: TRBV20-1
CDR3aa: CSARSGGTTYEQYF
CDR3nt: TGCAGTGCTCGTAGCGGGGGGACCACCTACGAGCAGTACTTC

j_gene: TRBJ2-7
abundance: NA
d_gene: TRBD2
len: 14
v_gene: TRBV6-5
CDR3aa: CASKPLAGLFEQYF
CDR3nt: TGTGCCAGCAAGCCACTAGCGGGACTTTTCGAGCAGTACTTC

j_gene: TRBJ2-4
abundance: NA
d_gene: NA
len: 13
v_gene: TRBV28
CDR3aa: CVSKDLAKNIQYF
CDR3nt: TGTGTCAGCAAGGATTTAGCCAAAAACATTCAGTACTTC

j_gene: TRBJ2-5
abundance: NA
d_gene: TRBD2
len: 14
v_gene: TRBV12-3/TRBV12-4
CDR3aa: CASSFGAGGETQYF
CDR3nt: TGTGCCAGCAGTTTTGGAGCGGGGGGAGAGACCCAGTACTTC

j_gene: TRBJ2-3
abundance: few
d_gene: TRBD2
len: 16
v_gene: TRBV7-9
CDR3aa: CASTSGSGVYTDTQYF
CDR3nt: TGTGCCAGCACCTCGGGTAGCGGGGTCTACACAGATACGCAGTATTTT

j_gene: TRBJ2-2
abundance: once
d_gene: NA
len: 16
v_gene: TRBV10-3
CDR3aa: CAIRRDTSWYTGELFF
CDR3nt: TGTGCCATCAGGCGGGACACCAGTTGGTACACCGGGGAGCTGTTTTTT

j_gene: TRBJ1-2
abundance: few
d_gene: TRBD1
len: 13
v_gene: TRBV12-3/TRBV12-4
CDR3aa: CASTMTGASGYTF
CDR3nt: TGTGCCAGCACAATGACAGGGGCGTCGGGCTACACCTTC

j_gene: TRBJ2-5
abundance: NA
d_gene: TRBD1
len: 16
v_gene: TRBV5-4
CDR3aa: CASSRPGQGPQETQYF
CDR3nt: TGTGCCAGCAGCCGACCGGGACAGGGGCCCCAAGAGACCCAGTACTTC

j_gene: TRBJ1-2
abundance: many
d_gene: NA
len: 12
v_gene: TRBV29-1
CDR3aa: CSVGAGGYGYTF
CDR3nt: TGCAGCGTGGGTGCCGGAGGCTATGGCTACACCTTC

j_gene: TRBJ2-5
abundance: NA
d_gene: NA
len: 17
v_gene: TRBV11-2
CDR3aa: CASSLLGGASNQETQYF
CDR3nt: TGTGCCAGCAGCTTATTGGGGGGGGCCTCGAATCAAGAGACCCAGTACTTC

j_gene: TRBJ1-1
abundance: NA
d_gene: NA
len: 15
v_gene: TRBV5-1
CDR3aa: CASSGGWGLNTEAFF
CDR3nt: TGCGCCAGCAGCGGGGGATGGGGATTAAACACTGAAGCTTTCTTT

j_gene: TRBJ2-5
abundance: few
d_gene: TRBD2
len: 13
v_gene: TRBV29-1
CDR3aa: CSTSLAGYNEQYF
CDR3nt: TGCAGCACCTCACTAGCGGGGTACAATGAGCAGTACTTC

j_gene: TRBJ2-1
abundance: few
d_gene: NA
len: 13
v_gene: TRBV29-1
CDR3aa: CSVSDISYNEQFF
CDR3nt: TGCAGCGTTTCGGACATAAGCTACAATGAGCAGTTCTTC

j_gene: TRBJ2-1
abundance: NA
d_gene: NA
len: 13
v_gene: TRBV25-1
CDR3aa: CASRAKAGNEQFF
CDR3nt: TGTGCCAGCAGGGCCAAGGCGGGCAATGAGCAGTTCTTC

j_gene: TRBJ2-1
abundance: few
d_gene: NA
len: 11
v_gene: TRBV7-2
CDR3aa: CASSRENEQFF
CDR3nt: TGTGCCAGCAGCCGAGAGAATGAGCAGTTCTTC

j_gene: TRBJ1-2
abundance: NA
d_gene: NA
len: 15
v_gene: TRBV12-3/TRBV12-4
CDR3aa: CASSFRRIANYGYTF
CDR3nt: TGTGCCAGCAGTTTTCGGCGGATAGCTAACTATGGCTACACCTTC

j_gene: TRBJ1-3
abundance: NA
d_gene: NA
len: 15
v_gene: TRBV12-3/TRBV12-4
CDR3aa: CASSYTGARGNTIYF
CDR3nt: TGTGCCAGCAGCTATACAGGAGCTCGCGGAAACACCATATATTTT

j_gene: TRBJ1-2
abundance: NA
d_gene: NA
len: 15
v_gene: TRBV20-1
CDR3aa: CSARDWVDLNYGYTF
CDR3nt: TGCAGTGCTAGAGACTGGGTGGATCTTAACTATGGCTACACCTTC

j_gene: TRBJ1-1
abundance: NA
d_gene: NA
len: 12
v_gene: TRBV11-1
CDR3aa: CASKKEYTEAFF
CDR3nt: TGTGCCAGCAAAAAAGAGTACACTGAAGCTTTCTTT

j_gene: TRBJ2-2
abundance: NA
d_gene: TRBD2
len: 17
v_gene: TRBV11-2
CDR3aa: CASSLDSSSGYTGELFF
CDR3nt: TGTGCCAGCAGCTTAGATTCGAGTAGCGGGTACACCGGGGAGCTGTTTTTT

j_gene: TRBJ1-6
abundance: many
d_gene: NA
len: 14
v_gene: TRBV12-3/TRBV12-4
CDR3aa: CASSPLAGNSPLHF
CDR3nt: TGTGCCAGCAGTCCCCTTGCAGGGAATTCACCCCTCCACTTT

j_gene: TRBJ1-2
abundance: few
d_gene: NA
len: 13
v_gene: TRBV6-1
CDR3aa: CASNVGANYGYTF
CDR3nt: TGTGCCAGCAACGTAGGCGCTAACTATGGCTACACCTTC

j_gene: TRBJ1-1
abundance: NA
d_gene: NA
len: 14
v_gene: TRBV5-1
CDR3aa: CASSMTETNTEAFF
CDR3nt: TGCGCCAGCAGCATGACAGAGACGAACACTGAAGCTTTCTTT

j_gene: TRBJ2-1
abundance: few
d_gene: NA
len: 14
v_gene: TRBV14
CDR3aa: CASSHWTEANEQFF
CDR3nt: TGTGCCAGCAGCCACTGGACCGAAGCCAATGAGCAGTTCTTC

j_gene: TRBJ2-7
abundance: NA
d_gene: NA
len: 16
v_gene: TRBV18
CDR3aa: CASSPPSRSPYNEQYF
CDR3nt: TGTGCCAGCTCACCACCTTCGCGAAGCCCCTATAATGAGCAGTACTTC

j_gene: TRBJ2-1
abundance: NA
d_gene: NA
len: 16
v_gene: TRBV9
CDR3aa: CASSAPHGAPNDEQFF
CDR3nt: TGTGCCAGCAGCGCCCCCCACGGTGCCCCCAATGATGAGCAGTTCTTC

j_gene: TRBJ2-7
abundance: NA
d_gene: NA
len: 12
v_gene: TRBV29-1
CDR3aa: CSARTIAYEQYF
CDR3nt: TGCAGCGCTCGGACCATTGCCTACGAGCAGTACTTC

j_gene: TRBJ1-6
abundance: NA
d_gene: NA
len: 15
v_gene: TRBV7-9
CDR3aa: CASSLVSGVNSPLHF
CDR3nt: TGTGCCAGCAGCTTAGTTTCGGGTGTTAATTCACCCCTCCACTTT

j_gene: TRBJ2-1
abundance: many
d_gene: TRBD1
len: 16
v_gene: TRBV7-3
CDR3aa: CASSLTSGTGYNEQFF
CDR3nt: TGTGCCAGCAGCTTAACCTCCGGGACAGGGTACAATGAGCAGTTCTTC

j_gene: TRBJ1-2
abundance: NA
d_gene: NA
len: 14
v_gene: TRBV12-3/TRBV12-4
CDR3aa: CASRTITAGYGYTF
CDR3nt: TGTGCCAGCAGAACCATCACTGCCGGCTATGGCTACACCTTC

j_gene: TRBJ2-3
abundance: NA
d_gene: TRBD2
len: 16
v_gene: TRBV7-2
CDR3aa: CASSLGTAGGQDTQYF
CDR3nt: TGTGCCAGCAGCTTAGGCACAGCGGGAGGTCAAGATACGCAGTATTTT

j_gene: TRBJ2-3
abundance: NA
d_gene: NA
len: 16
v_gene: TRBV7-2
CDR3aa: CASSLYGPGVADTQYF
CDR3nt: TGTGCCAGCAGCCTCTATGGCCCCGGGGTAGCAGATACGCAGTATTTT

j_gene: TRBJ2-1
abundance: NA
d_gene: NA
len: 17
v_gene: TRBV29-1
CDR3aa: CSVPARASRSPLNEQFF
CDR3nt: TGCAGCGTCCCGGCCCGGGCTAGCCGAAGCCCCCTCAATGAGCAGTTCTTC

j_gene: TRBJ2-3
abundance: NA
d_gene: NA
len: 13
v_gene: TRBV12-3/TRBV12-4
CDR3aa: CANGAGGTDTQYF
CDR3nt: TGTGCCAATGGGGCAGGGGGGACAGATACGCAGTATTTT

j_gene: TRBJ2-3
abundance: few
d_gene: TRBD1
len: 18
v_gene: TRBV5-1
CDR3aa: CASSYGQGSDSSTDTQYF
CDR3nt: TGCGCCAGCAGCTATGGACAGGGGTCGGATTCTAGCACAGATACGCAGTATTTT

j_gene: TRBJ2-1
abundance: NA
d_gene: TRBD1
len: 15
v_gene: TRBV9
CDR3aa: CASSVGLGRGNEQFF
CDR3nt: TGTGCCAGCAGCGTAGGATTGGGCAGGGGGAATGAGCAGTTCTTC

j_gene: TRBJ2-2
abundance: NA
d_gene: NA
len: 12
v_gene: TRBV20-1
CDR3aa: CSAYPNTGELFF
CDR3nt: TGCAGTGCTTATCCGAACACCGGGGAGCTGTTTTTT

j_gene: TRBJ1-4
abundance: few
d_gene: NA
len: 18
v_gene: TRBV27
CDR3aa: CASSPLLGAKKANEKLFF
CDR3nt: TGTGCCAGCAGTCCTCTGCTGGGGGCGAAGAAGGCTAATGAAAAACTGTTTTTT